The 15 T cell receptor beta chains below come from one sample, sequenced in a study of T cells of healthy individuals. One entry per CDR3 protein, called by TCRdb with MiXCR from the 5' RACE reads. The table includes around 98,000 distinct CDR3 sequences, 17% detected once. Receptors originate from a human donor in good health.

This sequence joins TRBV12-5 and TRBJ2-3, with D possibly being TRBD1 (5 bases). Trimming left V 3 bases short and J 3 bases short, with 7 bases between. Germline V gene sequence: CDR1 LGHNT, CDR2 FRNRAP. The CDR3 covers 13 residues. The DNA of the CDR3 is TGTGCTAGTGGTTTAAAGGGGACAGATACGCAGTATTTT. It yields the protein CASGLKGTDTQYF.

This clonotype was counted ten times or more. J is TRBJ2-5 and V is TRBV7-8; 7 nucleotides agree with TRBD1. The germline V gene encodes CDR1 SGHVS and CDR2 FQNEAQ. V gave up 0 bases and J gave up 2 bases; unmatched junction bases: 3. The CDR3 spans 15 residues. Here the CDR3 DNA reads TGTGCCAGCAGCTTAGCAGGGACAGCACAAGAGACCCAGTACTTC. Protein: CASSLAGTAQETQYF. Full variable domain (remainder filled in from reference TRBV7-8 and TRBJ2-5): GAGVSQSPRYKVAKRGQDVALRCDPISGHVSLFWYQQALGQGPEFLTYFQNEAQLDKSGLPSDRFFAERPEGSVSTLKIQRTQQEDSAVYLCASSLAGTAQETQYFGPGTRLLVL.

The chain combines TRBV11-1 with TRBJ2-5, with unresolved D. Germline loops: CDR1 SGHAT, CDR2 FQDESV (reference sequence). The CDR3 spans 14 residues. V lost 5 bases, J lost 7 bases, and 17 bases lay in between. CDR3 protein: CASSLWDDSGTQYF. In DNA form, the CDR3 reads TGTGCCAGCAGCCTCTGGGATGACTCGGGGACCCAGTACTTC.

The chain uses TRBV6-6 and TRBJ1-5, with TRBD1 matching over 11 bases. Unmatched junction bases numbered 3, after V lost 10 bases and J lost 4 bases. Germline CDR1 reads MNHNY; CDR2 reads SVGAGI (reference sequence). The CDR3 loop spans 13 amino acids. CDR3 sequence (DNA): TGTGCCACCGGACAGGGGGCAAATCAGCCCCAGCATTTT. Its protein is CATGQGANQPQHF.

This clonotype was recorded a few times. The chain employs TRBV6-6 and TRBJ1-1; D remains unclear. The ends were cut back, 6 bases at V and 4 bases at J, with 9 bases in the middle. Germline V gene sequence: CDR1 MNHNY, CDR2 SVGAGI (reference sequence). The CDR3 spans 12 residues. The CDR3 DNA is TGTGCCAGCAGCCCCTTGGGCACTGAAGCTTTCTTT. This sequence encodes CASSPLGTEAFF.

The gene calls are TRBV7-2 and TRBJ2-1; D might be TRBD1 (5 bases). Germline V gene lookup returns CDR1 SGHTA and CDR2 FQGNSA. The CDR3 length is 13 residues. V was pared by 1 base and J by 14 bases, with 15 bases between. Written as DNA, the CDR3 is TGTGCCAGCAGCTTAGAATTCAGGTCAGGGAAGTTCTTC. As protein: CASSLEFRSGKFF.

J is TRBJ1-5 and V is TRBV27, with D possibly TRBD1 on 5 matching bases. Germline CDR1 is MNHEY and CDR2 is SMNVEV (reference sequence). The V gene lost 8 bases and the J gene lost 3 bases, with 14 bases spanning the gap. The CDR3 sequence is 14 residues long. The CDR3: CASGPGAINQPQHF. The CDR3 nucleotides are TGTGCCAGCGGCCCCGGGGCAATCAATCAGCCCCAGCATTTT.

This clonotype has more than one count but fewer than ten. This sequence joins TRBV10-3 and TRBJ2-7; 10 nucleotides line up with TRBD1. This CDR3 is 13 amino acids long. From germline, CDR1 is ENHRY and CDR2 SYGVKD. J lost 5 bases, V lost 8 bases, and 6 bases had no gene match. CDR3 in amino acids: CAIFPTGGHEQYF. CDR3 DNA: TGTGCCATCTTTCCGACAGGGGGCCACGAGCAGTACTTC.

This clonotype was seen a few times. The CDR3 DNA sequence: TGTGCCAGCAGCCCCCACGAGAACACTGAAGCTTTCTTT. As protein: CASSPHENTEAFF. V and J are TRBV6-4 and TRBJ1-1; D gene uncertain. Trimming shortened V by 6 bases and J by 1 base, and 9 bases separated the two germline ends. CDR1 MRHNA and CDR2 SNTAGT come from the germline V gene. The CDR3 loop spans 13 amino acids.

This chain uses TRBV4-2 with TRBJ2-1; D is unresolved. Germline V gene data show CDR1 as LGHNA and CDR2 as YNFKEQ. This CDR3 is 16 amino acids long. V lost 4 bases and J 0 bases, leaving 13 bases between the germline ends. CDR3 protein: CASSPRSHSSYNEQFF. The DNA for the CDR3 is TGTGCCAGCAGCCCCCGGAGCCATAGCTCCTACAATGAGCAGTTCTTC.

This clonotype was found a few times. The V gene is TRBV3-1, the J gene TRBJ2-2, with D unresolved. Germline V gene data show CDR1 as LGHDT and CDR2 as YNNKEL (reference sequence). Trimming cost V 5 bases and J 10 bases, with 11 bases left between them. The CDR3 has 12 residues. The CDR3 here is CASSYGHEELFF. CDR3 coding DNA: TGTGCCAGCAGCTACGGTCACGAGGAGCTGTTTTTT.

With respect to this clonotype: With a much larger clone just one base away, this may be a read error. This chain links TRBV6-2 or TRBV6-3 with TRBJ1-6; TRBD1 might be the D (6 bases). The CDR3 is 16 amino acids. Trimming removed 2 bases from V and 8 bases from J, with 16 bases in between. Germline CDR1 MNHEY, CDR2 SVGEGT. The CDR3 region has the DNA TGTGCCAGCAGTTACGGCATTTGGACAGAAGATTCACCCCTCCACTTT. Its protein is CASSYGIWTEDSPLHF.

This clonotype was detected only a few times. The chain combines TRBV12-3 or TRBV12-4 with TRBJ1-1; 7 positions agree with TRBD1. This CDR3 contains 14 residues. The junction had 12 bases not matched to a gene; V was cut back by 7 bases and J by 7 bases. Written as DNA, the CDR3 is TGTGCCAGCATTCCGGACGGAGGGGGCTTTGAAGCTTTCTTT. Its translation is CASIPDGGGFEAFF.

This clonotype has just a few counts. V and J are TRBV20-1 and TRBJ2-3; TRBD2 agrees at 8 bases. The CDR3 has 20 residues. CDR1 and CDR2 (germline): DFQATT, SNEGSKA (reference sequence). Trimming cost V 1 base and J 0 bases; bases outside gene matches: 18. In nucleotides, the CDR3 is TGCAGTGCTAGAGCCTACGCGGGACTAGTCTCAACGGGGAGCACAGATACGCAGTATTTT. Amino acid sequence: CSARAYAGLVSTGSTDTQYF.

V usage is TRBV7-9 and J usage is TRBJ1-5; D is unclear. The V gene lost 1 base and the J gene lost 6 bases, with 7 bases spanning the gap. The germline V gene encodes CDR1 SEHNR and CDR2 FQNEAQ (reference sequence). The CDR3 has 13 residues. CDR3 sequence reads: CASSLERGQPQHF. The CDR3 DNA reads TGTGCCAGCAGCTTAGAACGGGGTCAGCCCCAGCATTTT.